This T cell receptor (beta chain) came from a study of T cells in Graves' hyperthyroidism and ophthalmopathy. This clonotype was seen ten or more times. TCR beta CDR3 sequences were amplified from RNA transcripts. HTBI primers were used for first-round RT-PCR of the TCR CDR3. TCRdb re-derived calls from the multiplex PCR reads in MiXCR, one entry per CDR3 protein. The sample includes roughly 240,000 distinct CDR3 sequences, 16% of them seen just once. Unmatched junction bases numbered 9, after V lost 6 bases and J lost 5 bases. The CDR3 spans 14 residues. Germline V gene sequence: CDR1 MNHEY, CDR2 SVGEGT.

Sample: blood. This TCR derives from a woman between 18 and 29 years old with Graves' ophthalmopathy. The J gene is TRBJ2-5, the V gene TRBV6-2 or TRBV6-3; 7 bases are a match to TRBD1. The CDR3 sequence: CASSSGTDIETQYF. For the CDR3, the DNA is TGTGCCAGCAGCTCCGGGACAGATATCGAGACCCAGTACTTC.